This T cell receptor (beta chain) was captured by sequencing in a study of blood T cell repertoires in COVID-19. In the study overall: Collection of acute and convalescent COVID-19 samples took place in the United States, Italy and Spain. Nucleic acid was either cDNA or gDNA, and it came from T cells, B-cell-depleted T cells, or PBMCs.

Some clones are missing from TCRdb's copy, which holds only in-frame ones; the method was immunoSEQ multiplex PCR. The profile shows some 350,000 clones, around nine tenths of them singletons. J lost 2 bases, V lost 5 bases, and 4 bases had no gene match. The germline gives CDR1 SNHLY, CDR2 FYNNEI. The CDR3 is 15 amino acids. This TCR was sampled from a woman aged 18 to 35 who had recovered from COVID-19. Sequencing was performed on peripheral blood. This chain joins TRBV2 and TRBJ1-5; TRBD1 aligns across 9 bases. The CDR3: CASSYDRGGNQPQHF. The DNA of the CDR3 is TGTGCCAGCAGTTATGACAGGGGGGGCAATCAGCCCCAGCATTTT.